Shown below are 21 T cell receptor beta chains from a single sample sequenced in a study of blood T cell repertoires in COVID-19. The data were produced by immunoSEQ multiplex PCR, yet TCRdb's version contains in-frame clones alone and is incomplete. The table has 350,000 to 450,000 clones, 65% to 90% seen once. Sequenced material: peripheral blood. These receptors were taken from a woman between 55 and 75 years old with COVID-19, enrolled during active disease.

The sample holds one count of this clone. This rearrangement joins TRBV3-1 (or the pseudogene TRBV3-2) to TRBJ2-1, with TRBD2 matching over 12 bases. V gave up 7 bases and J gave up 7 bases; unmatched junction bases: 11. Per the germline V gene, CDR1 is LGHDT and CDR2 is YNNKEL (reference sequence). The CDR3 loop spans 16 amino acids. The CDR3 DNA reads TGTGCCAGCAACCTAGCGGGGGGGCCACTTGGAAATGAGCAGTTCTTC. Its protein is CASNLAGGPLGNEQFF.

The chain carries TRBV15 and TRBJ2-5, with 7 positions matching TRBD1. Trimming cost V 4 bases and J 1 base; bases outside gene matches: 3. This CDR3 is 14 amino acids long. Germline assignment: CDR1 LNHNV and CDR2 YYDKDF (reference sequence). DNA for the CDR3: TGTGCCACCAGCATGAGGACAGGCCAAGAGACCCAGTACTTC. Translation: CATSMRTGQETQYF. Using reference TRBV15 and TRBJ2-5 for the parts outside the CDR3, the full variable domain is DAMVIQNPRYQVTQFGKPVTLSCSQTLNHNVMYWYQQKSSQAPKLLFHYYDKDFNNEADTPDNFQSRRPNTSFCFLDIRSPGLGDTAMYLCATSMRTGQETQYFGPGTRLLVL.

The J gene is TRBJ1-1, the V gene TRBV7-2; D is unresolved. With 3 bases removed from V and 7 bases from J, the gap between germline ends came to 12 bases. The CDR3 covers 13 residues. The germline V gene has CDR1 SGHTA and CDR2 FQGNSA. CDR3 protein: CASSFEGGGEAFF. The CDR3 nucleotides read TGTGCCAGCAGCTTCGAGGGAGGTGGTGAAGCTTTCTTT.

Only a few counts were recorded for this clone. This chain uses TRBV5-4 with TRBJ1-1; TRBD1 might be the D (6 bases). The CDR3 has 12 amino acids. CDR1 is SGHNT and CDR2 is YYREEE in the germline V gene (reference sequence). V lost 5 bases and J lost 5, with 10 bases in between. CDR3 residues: CASSSRGTEAFF. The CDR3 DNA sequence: TGTGCCAGCAGTTCCAGGGGAACTGAAGCTTTCTTT.

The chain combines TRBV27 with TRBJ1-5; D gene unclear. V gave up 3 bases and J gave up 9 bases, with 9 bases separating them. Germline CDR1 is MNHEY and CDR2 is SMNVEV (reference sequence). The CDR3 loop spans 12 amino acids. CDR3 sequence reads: CASSFWGGPQHF. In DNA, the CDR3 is TGTGCCAGCAGTTTCTGGGGAGGGCCCCAGCATTTT.

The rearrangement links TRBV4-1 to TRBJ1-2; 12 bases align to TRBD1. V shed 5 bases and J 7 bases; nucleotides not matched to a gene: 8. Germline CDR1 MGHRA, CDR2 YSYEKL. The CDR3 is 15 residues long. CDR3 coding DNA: TGCGCCAGCAGCGACCGGGACAGGGGGCTCGGTGGCTACACCTTC. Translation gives CASSDRDRGLGGYTF.

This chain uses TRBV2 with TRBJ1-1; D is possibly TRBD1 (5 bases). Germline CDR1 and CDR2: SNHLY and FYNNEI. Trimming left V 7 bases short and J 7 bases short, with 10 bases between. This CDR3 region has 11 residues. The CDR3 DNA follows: TGTGCCAGCACGGGAGACAGTGAAGCTTTCTTT. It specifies CASTGDSEAFF.

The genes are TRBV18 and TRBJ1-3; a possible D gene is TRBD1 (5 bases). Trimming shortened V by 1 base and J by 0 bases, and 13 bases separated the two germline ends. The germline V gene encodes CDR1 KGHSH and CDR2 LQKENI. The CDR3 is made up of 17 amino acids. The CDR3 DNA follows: TGTGCCAGCTCACCACGATCTGGACAAACCTCTGGAAACACCATATATTTT. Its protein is CASSPRSGQTSGNTIYF.

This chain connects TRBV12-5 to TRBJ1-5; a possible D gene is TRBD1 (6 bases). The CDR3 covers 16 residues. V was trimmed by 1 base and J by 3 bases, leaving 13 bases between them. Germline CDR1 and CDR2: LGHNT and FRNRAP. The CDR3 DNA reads TGTGCTAGTGGTTTGGGTCCACAGGGCGACAATCAGCCCCAGCATTTT. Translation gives CASGLGPQGDNQPQHF.

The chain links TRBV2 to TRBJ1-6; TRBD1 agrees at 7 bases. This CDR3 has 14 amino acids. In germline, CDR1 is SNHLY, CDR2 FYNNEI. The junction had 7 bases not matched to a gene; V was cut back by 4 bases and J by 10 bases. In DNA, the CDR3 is TGTGCCAGCAGTGGACAGGGAAGCGAGTCACCCCTCCACTTT. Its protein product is CASSGQGSESPLHF.

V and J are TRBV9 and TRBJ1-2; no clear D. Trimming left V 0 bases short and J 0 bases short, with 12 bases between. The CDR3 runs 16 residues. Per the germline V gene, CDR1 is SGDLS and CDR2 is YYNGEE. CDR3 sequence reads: CASSVALPLANYGYTF. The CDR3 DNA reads TGTGCCAGCAGCGTAGCTCTCCCACTTGCTAACTATGGCTACACCTTC.

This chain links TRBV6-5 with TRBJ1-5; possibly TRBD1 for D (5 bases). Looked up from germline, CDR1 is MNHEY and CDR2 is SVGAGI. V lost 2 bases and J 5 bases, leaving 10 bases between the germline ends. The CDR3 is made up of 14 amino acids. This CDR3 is CASSYSQGHQPQHF. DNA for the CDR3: TGTGCCAGCAGTTACAGTCAGGGCCATCAGCCCCAGCATTTT.

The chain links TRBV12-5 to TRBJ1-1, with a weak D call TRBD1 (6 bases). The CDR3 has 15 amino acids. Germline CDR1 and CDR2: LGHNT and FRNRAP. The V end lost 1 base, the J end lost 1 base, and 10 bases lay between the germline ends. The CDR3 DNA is TGTGCTAGTGGTTTGGGGTGGGACAAGAACACTGAAGCTTTCTTT. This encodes CASGLGWDKNTEAFF.

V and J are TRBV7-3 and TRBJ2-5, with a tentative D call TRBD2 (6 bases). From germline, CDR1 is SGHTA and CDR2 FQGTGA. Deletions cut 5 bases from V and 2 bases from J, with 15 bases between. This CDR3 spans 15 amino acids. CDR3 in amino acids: CASSPGLARQETQYF. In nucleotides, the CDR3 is TGTGCCAGCAGCCCGGGACTTGCGAGGCAAGAGACCCAGTACTTC.

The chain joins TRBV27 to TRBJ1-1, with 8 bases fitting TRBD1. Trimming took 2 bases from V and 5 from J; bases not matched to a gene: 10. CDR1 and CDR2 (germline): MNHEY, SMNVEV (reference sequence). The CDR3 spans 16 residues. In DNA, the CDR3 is TGTGCCAGCAGTTTAAGACAGGGGACCTATCCTACTGAAGCTTTCTTT. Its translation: CASSLRQGTYPTEAFF.

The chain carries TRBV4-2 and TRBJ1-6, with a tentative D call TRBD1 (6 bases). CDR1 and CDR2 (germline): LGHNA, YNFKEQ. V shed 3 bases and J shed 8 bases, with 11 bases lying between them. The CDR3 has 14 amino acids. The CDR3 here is CASSHGQLDSPLHF. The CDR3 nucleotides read TGTGCCAGCAGCCACGGACAGCTAGATTCACCCCTCCACTTT.

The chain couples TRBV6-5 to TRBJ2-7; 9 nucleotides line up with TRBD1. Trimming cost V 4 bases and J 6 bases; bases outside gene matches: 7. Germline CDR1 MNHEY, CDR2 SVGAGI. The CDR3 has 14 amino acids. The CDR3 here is CASSSPGQGTEQYF. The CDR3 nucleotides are TGTGCCAGCAGTTCCCCGGGACAGGGTACCGAGCAGTACTTC.

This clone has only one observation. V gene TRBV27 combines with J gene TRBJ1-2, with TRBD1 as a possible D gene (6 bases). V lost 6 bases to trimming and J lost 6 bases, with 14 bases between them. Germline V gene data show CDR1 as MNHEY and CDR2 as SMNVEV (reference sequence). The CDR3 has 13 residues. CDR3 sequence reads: CASSITGGNGYTF. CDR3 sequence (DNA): TGTGCCAGCAGCATTACTGGGGGCAATGGCTACACCTTC.

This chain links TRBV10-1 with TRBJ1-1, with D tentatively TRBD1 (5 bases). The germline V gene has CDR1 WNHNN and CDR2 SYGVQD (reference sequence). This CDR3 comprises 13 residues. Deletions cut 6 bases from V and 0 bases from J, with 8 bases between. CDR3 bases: TGCGCCAGCAGCAGGGATCTGAACACTGAAGCTTTCTTT. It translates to CASSRDLNTEAFF.

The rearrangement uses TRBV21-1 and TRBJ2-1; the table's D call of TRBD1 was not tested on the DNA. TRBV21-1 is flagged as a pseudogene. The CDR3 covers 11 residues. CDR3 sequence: CASSIRSSQFF. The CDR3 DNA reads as TGTGCCAGCAGCATCAGGTCATCGCAGTTCTTC.

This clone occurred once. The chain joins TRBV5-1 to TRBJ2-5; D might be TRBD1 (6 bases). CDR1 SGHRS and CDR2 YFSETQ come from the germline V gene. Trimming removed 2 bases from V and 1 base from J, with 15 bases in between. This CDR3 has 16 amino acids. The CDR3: CASSFRAQGPQETQYF. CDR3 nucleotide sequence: TGCGCCAGCAGCTTCCGTGCCCAGGGGCCCCAAGAGACCCAGTACTTC.